Listed below are T cell receptor beta chains from one sample, sequenced in a study of tumor-infiltrating lymphocytes in primary liver carcinoma. TCRdb analysed the multiplex PCR reads with MiXCR anew, one entry per CDR3 protein. The sample has 250,000 to 350,000 distinct CDR3 sequences; roughly three fifths are singletons. Sequencing was carried out using peripheral blood. The receptors originated from a woman in her 30s with primary liver carcinoma and hepatitis B virus infection. Each CDR3 is given with its conserved first and last residue. Each record gives: V gene, D gene, J gene, clone size, CDR3 protein, CDR3 DNA. A D gene is named only where the DNA matches it firmly. Where a row states a size, it is once, few, many or the class of an expanded clone; other rows omit it.

v_call: TRBV6-2/TRBV6-3
d_call: NA
j_call: TRBJ2-5
clone_size: NA
cdr3_aa: CTNTIGTEAAQYF
cdr3_nt: TGTACCAACACGATAGGAACCGAAGCGGCCCAGTACTTC

v_call: TRBV5-6
d_call: NA
j_call: TRBJ1-4
clone_size: few
cdr3_aa: CASSLDTGGSKLFF
cdr3_nt: TGTGCCAGCAGCTTGGACACCGGGGGATCAAAACTGTTTTTT

v_call: TRBV12-3/TRBV12-4
d_call: NA
j_call: TRBJ2-7
clone_size: NA
cdr3_aa: CASSLTGHERCF
cdr3_nt: TGTGCCAGCAGTTTGACAGGTCACGAGCGGTGCTTC

v_call: TRBV6-2/TRBV6-3
d_call: TRBD2
j_call: TRBJ2-7
clone_size: NA
cdr3_aa: CASSRPGGPYEQYF
cdr3_nt: TGTGCCAGCAGTCGCCCGGGGGGTCCCTACGAGCAGTACTTC

v_call: TRBV10-3
d_call: TRBD2
j_call: TRBJ2-7
clone_size: NA
cdr3_aa: CAITRGVYYEQYF
cdr3_nt: TGTGCCATCACCCGGGGGGTCTACTACGAGCAGTACTTC

v_call: TRBV7-9
d_call: NA
j_call: TRBJ1-6
clone_size: NA
cdr3_aa: CASSLARNSPLYF
cdr3_nt: TGTGCCAGCAGCTTAGCGCGGAATTCACCCCTCTACTTT

v_call: TRBV6-5
d_call: TRBD2
j_call: TRBJ2-4
clone_size: many
cdr3_aa: CASRELAGVAKNIQYF
cdr3_nt: TGTGCCAGCAGGGAACTAGCGGGAGTAGCCAAAAACATTCAGTACTTC

v_call: TRBV12-3/TRBV12-4
d_call: TRBD2
j_call: TRBJ2-1
clone_size: NA
cdr3_aa: CVSRTSGSGAEQFF
cdr3_nt: TGTGTCAGCAGGACTAGTGGATCCGGGGCGGAGCAGTTCTTC

v_call: TRBV4-1
d_call: NA
j_call: TRBJ2-2
clone_size: NA
cdr3_aa: CASIQGGQVLYPEELFF
cdr3_nt: TGCGCCAGCATCCAAGGAGGGCAAGTCCTTTATCCGGAGGAGCTGTTTTTT

v_call: TRBV6-6
d_call: NA
j_call: TRBJ2-5
clone_size: few
cdr3_aa: CASSERFSLQETQYF
cdr3_nt: TGTGCCAGCAGTGAAAGGTTTAGTTTACAAGAGACCCAGTACTTC

v_call: TRBV28
d_call: TRBD2
j_call: TRBJ2-2
clone_size: NA
cdr3_aa: CASTLSGLAGETGELFF
cdr3_nt: TGTGCCAGCACCCTTTCGGGACTAGCGGGAGAAACCGGGGAGCTGTTTTTT

v_call: TRBV12-3/TRBV12-4
d_call: TRBD1
j_call: TRBJ2-1
clone_size: many
cdr3_aa: CASRPEGQGNPHEQFF
cdr3_nt: TGTGCCAGCAGACCAGAGGGACAGGGTAATCCCCATGAGCAGTTCTTC

v_call: TRBV29-1
d_call: TRBD2
j_call: TRBJ2-1
clone_size: many
cdr3_aa: CSSRTSGISVEQFF
cdr3_nt: TGCAGCTCAAGGACTAGCGGGATATCGGTGGAGCAGTTCTTC

v_call: TRBV11-2
d_call: NA
j_call: TRBJ2-5
clone_size: NA
cdr3_aa: CASGLGHQETQYF
cdr3_nt: TGTGCCAGCGGCTTAGGACACCAAGAGACCCAGTACTTC

v_call: TRBV25-1
d_call: TRBD2
j_call: TRBJ2-3
clone_size: few
cdr3_aa: CASSEAGGPVYTQYF
cdr3_nt: TGTGCCAGCAGTGAGGCGGGAGGGCCTGTTTATACGCAGTATTTT

v_call: TRBV29-1
d_call: NA
j_call: TRBJ2-7
clone_size: NA
cdr3_aa: CSAASHLTYEQYF
cdr3_nt: TGCAGCGCTGCGTCACACTTGACCTACGAGCAGTACTTC

v_call: TRBV5-1
d_call: NA
j_call: TRBJ2-1
clone_size: NA
cdr3_aa: CASSLDISGYNEQFF
cdr3_nt: TGCGCCAGCAGCTTGGATATTAGCGGTTACAATGAGCAGTTCTTC

v_call: TRBV12-5
d_call: NA
j_call: TRBJ2-2
clone_size: NA
cdr3_aa: CASAGLADPRTGELFF
cdr3_nt: TGTGCTAGTGCCGGGTTAGCGGACCCTCGCACCGGGGAGCTGTTTTTT

v_call: TRBV6-5
d_call: TRBD1
j_call: TRBJ1-2
clone_size: NA
cdr3_aa: CASSIGTGLNYGHTF
cdr3_nt: TGTGCCAGCAGTATTGGGACAGGTCTTAACTATGGCCACACCTTC

v_call: TRBV12-3/TRBV12-4
d_call: NA
j_call: TRBJ2-5
clone_size: many
cdr3_aa: CASSLTRKETQYF
cdr3_nt: TGTGCCAGCAGTTTAACCAGAAAAGAGACCCAGTACTTC

v_call: TRBV11-2
d_call: TRBD1
j_call: TRBJ1-2
clone_size: NA
cdr3_aa: CASSWTGPDYDYTF
cdr3_nt: TGTGCCAGCAGTTGGACAGGGCCTGACTATGACTACACCTTC

v_call: TRBV5-1
d_call: NA
j_call: TRBJ2-5
clone_size: few
cdr3_aa: CASSSLGTQEETQYF
cdr3_nt: TGCGCCAGCAGCTCGCTCGGGACCCAGGAAGAGACCCAGTACTTC

v_call: TRBV19
d_call: NA
j_call: TRBJ1-4
clone_size: NA
cdr3_aa: CASNPTPGRTKLFF
cdr3_nt: TGTGCCAGTAATCCTACTCCGGGACGCACTAAACTGTTTTTT

v_call: TRBV11-2
d_call: NA
j_call: TRBJ2-2
clone_size: NA
cdr3_aa: CASSLEALMHTGELFF
cdr3_nt: TGTGCCAGCAGCTTAGAAGCCCTAATGCACACCGGGGAGCTGTTTTTT

v_call: TRBV11-2
d_call: NA
j_call: TRBJ1-2
clone_size: NA
cdr3_aa: CASSPSRVSNYGYTF
cdr3_nt: TGTGCCAGCAGCCCCTCGAGGGTTTCTAACTATGGCTACACCTTC

v_call: TRBV6-5
d_call: TRBD1
j_call: TRBJ1-4
clone_size: NA
cdr3_aa: CASSNYRGGEKLFF
cdr3_nt: TGTGCCAGCAGTAATTACAGGGGAGGCGAAAAACTGTTTTTT

v_call: TRBV6-6
d_call: NA
j_call: TRBJ1-1
clone_size: NA
cdr3_aa: CANSYKDGTEAFF
cdr3_nt: TGTGCCAACAGTTACAAGGACGGAACTGAAGCTTTCTTT

v_call: TRBV6-1
d_call: NA
j_call: TRBJ1-1
clone_size: many
cdr3_aa: CASSERQNTEAFF
cdr3_nt: TGTGCCAGCAGTGAGAGACAGAACACTGAAGCTTTCTTT

v_call: TRBV6-1
d_call: NA
j_call: TRBJ2-7
clone_size: many
cdr3_aa: CASRPGRASNEQYF
cdr3_nt: TGTGCCAGCAGGCCGGGCCGAGCGTCAAACGAGCAGTACTTC

v_call: TRBV4-1
d_call: NA
j_call: TRBJ2-3
clone_size: NA
cdr3_aa: CASSQGAGAGSSTDTQYF
cdr3_nt: TGCGCCAGCAGCCAAGGCGCGGGGGCCGGGAGCAGCACAGATACGCAGTATTTT

v_call: TRBV12-3/TRBV12-4
d_call: NA
j_call: TRBJ2-1
clone_size: many
cdr3_aa: CASSLAGPSYNEQFF
cdr3_nt: TGTGCCAGCAGTTTGGCGGGGCCTTCCTACAATGAGCAGTTCTTC

v_call: TRBV28
d_call: TRBD2
j_call: TRBJ2-5
clone_size: NA
cdr3_aa: CASSFTKAGAETQYF
cdr3_nt: TGTGCCAGCAGTTTCACCAAAGCGGGAGCAGAGACCCAGTACTTC

v_call: TRBV11-2
d_call: TRBD2
j_call: TRBJ2-3
clone_size: NA
cdr3_aa: CASSLRVGGSTDTQYF
cdr3_nt: TGTGCCAGCAGCTTACGAGTGGGAGGGTCCACAGATACACAGTATTTT

v_call: TRBV28
d_call: NA
j_call: TRBJ2-1
clone_size: NA
cdr3_aa: CVSSGPPNNEQFF
cdr3_nt: TGTGTCAGCTCGGGACCACCCAACAATGAGCAGTTCTTC